The present T cell receptor (beta chain) was sequenced within a study of response to subunit inactivated influenza vaccine. Notes on the study in general: Few new T cells, the authors suggested, are recruited by each seasonal influenza vaccination.

Germline values: CDR1 SGHKS, CDR2 YYEKEE (reference sequence). Trimming took off 2 bases at V and 2 bases at J, with 9 bases between the two ends. The CDR3 runs 14 residues. TCRdb reanalysed the RT-PCR reads using MiXCR and keeps one entry per CDR3 protein. The sample lists about 700,000 distinct CDR3 sequences, 12% to 15% seen once, with about 7.6% in the top ten. The sample holds many counts of this clonotype. What it binds is unknown. This sequence originates from a man aged 50-60 years who received an inactivated influenza vaccine. The sequencing used PBMCs from blood, collected 14 to 15 days before vaccination. The V and J genes are TRBV5-5 and TRBJ2-3; D may correspond to TRBD1 or TRBD2 (5 bases each). The CDR3 is CASSLQGTTDTQYF. In DNA form, the CDR3 reads TGTGCCAGCAGCTTACAAGGGACCACAGATACGCAGTATTTT.